The 13 T cell receptor beta chains in this list originate from one sample, sequenced in a study of Graves' ophthalmopathy and Graves' hyperthyroidism listed by TCRdb under 2018. Sequencing took place on an Illumina HiSeq 2000. TCR beta CDR3 regions were amplified from RNA transcripts for repertoire sequencing. The first round was an RT-PCR using HTBI primers with the Qiagen OneStep RT-PCR kit, and this first round was followed by a second-round multiplex PCR, then size selection and purification. TCRdb reprocessed the public reads (quality trimming at Q25 with fastp, clone calling with MiXCR) and kept in-frame beta chains. One record per CDR3 amino acid sequence lists the most common genes and DNA. This sample holds approximately 460,000 distinct CDR3 sequences; around 14% were observed only once. Clones ranked in the top ten supply about a tenth of the sample. The material sequenced was blood. Receptors originate from a woman aged 30 to 39 with Graves' ophthalmopathy. Donor details come from another sample of the same person, matched by shared clones.

This clonotype showed up many times. The chain is built from TRBV3-1 and TRBJ2-2; weak D call: TRBD1 (6 bases). V lost 4 bases and J lost 1, with 16 bases in between. Germline V CDR1 and CDR2: LGHDT, YNNKEL (reference sequence). There are 17 residues in the CDR3. CDR3 region: CASSLYAGQMNTGELFF. The CDR3 bases are TGTGCCAGCAGCCTATACGCCGGACAGATGAACACCGGGGAGCTGTTTTTT.

This sequence joins TRBV12-3 or TRBV12-4 and TRBJ1-1, with D hard to call. V gave up 10 bases and J gave up 5 bases, with 11 bases separating them. The CDR3 consists of 11 residues. CDR3 DNA sequence: TGTGCCACCGGGGTGGGGACTGAAGCTTTCTTT. Protein: CATGVGTEAFF.

This clonotype was detected ten times or more. The chain is built from TRBV2 and TRBJ1-1, with TRBD1 identical over 7 bases. CDR1 is SNHLY, CDR2 FYNNEI, per germline. Trimming at V came to 6 bases and at J to 6 bases, leaving 4 bases not matched to a gene. This CDR3 is built from 12 residues. CDR3 protein: CASRPQGPEAFF. CDR3 sequence (DNA): TGTGCCAGCAGGCCACAGGGGCCTGAAGCTTTCTTT. The entire variable domain, with the rest obtained from reference TRBV2 and TRBJ1-1, is as follows: EPEVTQTPSHQVTQMGQEVILRCVPISNHLYFYWYRQILGQKVEFLVSFYNNEISEKSEIFDDQFSVERPDGSNFTLKIRSTKLEDSAMYFCASRPQGPEAFFGQGTRLTVV.

Remarks on this clonotype: A clone one base away is much larger, so this may be a read error. The chain has TRBV28 and TRBJ1-3, with D perhaps TRBD1 (6 bases). Germline CDR1 and CDR2: MDHEN and SYDVKM. The CDR3 has 16 amino acids. The CDR3 loop reads CAGSLPDRNSGNTIYF. In nucleotides, the CDR3 is TGTGCCGGCAGTTTGCCTGACAGGAACTCTGGAAACACCATATATTTT.

This clonotype was observed at least ten times. V gene TRBV20-1 combines with J gene TRBJ2-5, with D tentatively TRBD1 (5 bases). V was shortened by 7 bases and J by 1 base, with 13 bases between the two germline ends. The CDR3 totals 13 residues. Germline CDR1 and CDR2: DFQATT and SNEGSKA (reference sequence). Written as DNA, the CDR3 is TGCAGTGGCCCCAGGGCCTTCCAAGAGACCCAGTACTTC. It translates to CSGPRAFQETQYF.

As DNA, the CDR3 is TGTGCCAGCAGCCCCCCTCTCCCAATAAACATTCAGTACTTC. This gives the protein CASSPPLPINIQYF. The rearrangement links TRBV7-9 to TRBJ2-4; no clear D gene. Trimming pared 5 bases from V and 6 bases from J, leaving 14 bases between. This CDR3 contains 14 residues. CDR1 is SEHNR, CDR2 FQNEAQ, per germline (reference sequence).

This sequence joins TRBV19 and TRBJ1-1; D unresolved. Germline CDR1 LNHDA, CDR2 SQIVND (reference sequence). This CDR3 region has 15 residues. Between the trimmed V and J ends, which lost 7 bases and 0 bases, there was a span of 15 bases. Here the CDR3 reads CASTDGETLNTEAFF. The CDR3 bases are TGTGCCAGTACGGACGGCGAAACATTGAACACTGAAGCTTTCTTT.

There are many counts of this clonotype. The rearrangement uses TRBV12-5 and TRBJ1-5; TRBD1 might be the D (5 bases). Germline-derived CDR1 and CDR2 are LGHNT and FRNRAP. The CDR3 runs 13 residues. V was cut by 7 bases and J by 4 bases, with 11 bases left in between. The CDR3 DNA reads as TGTGCTAGTGCTCCGGGACCTAATCAGCCCCAGCATTTT. It specifies CASAPGPNQPQHF.

This clonotype was seen at least ten times. The V gene is TRBV28, the J gene TRBJ1-1; 7 nucleotides match TRBD1. V lost 3 bases to trimming and J lost 1 base; unmatched junction nucleotides: 17. The CDR3 totals 19 residues. Germline V lookup: CDR1 MDHEN, CDR2 SYDVKM. The CDR3 region is CASSFGQTGRWFGNTEAFF. DNA for the CDR3: TGTGCCAGCAGTTTTGGCCAGACAGGGAGATGGTTTGGGAACACTGAAGCTTTCTTT.

At least ten counts were recorded for this clonotype. CDR3 nucleotide sequence: TGTGCCAGTAGTAGCGGGAGAATTGGATCCTACGAGCAGTACTTC. Its translation: CASSSGRIGSYEQYF. The chain has TRBV19 and TRBJ2-7; 7 bases map to TRBD2. This CDR3 contains 15 residues. Germline V gene sequence: CDR1 LNHDA, CDR2 SQIVND (reference sequence). Trimming at V came to 4 bases and at J to 1 base, leaving 7 bases not matched to a gene.

This clonotype was recorded many times. The rearrangement uses TRBV27 and TRBJ1-5, with TRBD1 matching over 8 bases. This CDR3 region has 17 residues. After removal of 3 bases from V and 3 bases from J, the junction contained 10 bases not matched to a gene. Germline CDR1 MNHEY, CDR2 SMNVEV (reference sequence). The CDR3 DNA reads TGTGCCAGCAGTTTGACAGGGGAGGCACGAATCAATCAGCCCCAGCATTTT. It yields the protein CASSLTGEARINQPQHF.

The chain joins TRBV7-2 to TRBJ2-1; possible D gene TRBD1, 6 bases. The V and J ends lost 0 bases and 10 bases respectively, with 13 bases between them. The CDR3 has 14 residues. The germline CDR1 and CDR2 sequences are SGHTA and FQGNSA. CDR3 DNA: TGTGCCAGCAGCTTAGCGATGGAGAGGGGGGAGCAGTTCTTC. Protein sequence: CASSLAMERGEQFF.

This clonotype has at least ten counts. This chain connects TRBV14 to TRBJ1-2; no clear D gene. Germline V gene sequence: CDR1 SGHDN, CDR2 FVKESK. The CDR3 is 13 residues long. The V end lost 3 bases, the J end lost 4 bases, and 9 bases lay between the germline ends. CDR3 residues: CASSQRTGYGYTF. The CDR3, as DNA: TGTGCCAGCAGCCAGAGAACCGGCTATGGCTACACCTTC.